Included here is one T cell receptor (beta chain) sequence, with context. The data derive from a study of technical replicates of blood from a handful of donors. TCRdb's copy holds only in-frame clones and misses some; the assay was immunoSEQ multiplex PCR. The sample includes around 70,000 clones, approximately 95% of them seen just once. V was cut by 4 bases and J by 5 bases, with 12 bases left in between. The V gene's germline CDR1 is SEHNR and CDR2 FQNEAQ (reference sequence). This CDR3 has 14 residues. The clonotype originates from a human donor in good health. Sequenced material: T cells isolated from PBMCs. The chain has TRBV7-9 and TRBJ1-5, with a tentative D call TRBD1 (5 bases). This chain's CDR3 is CASSSQGRDQPQHF. The CDR3 DNA sequence: TGTGCCAGCAGCTCCCAGGGTCGCGATCAGCCCCAGCATTTT.